These 2 T cell receptor beta chains share one sample of origin, sequenced in a study. TCRdb reprocessed the 5' RACE reads via MiXCR and lists one record per CDR3 protein. The sample yields over 50,000 distinct CDR3 sequences, about 31% seen once. Sequencing input: tumor-infiltrating naive CD4+ T cells sorted from the breast tumor. Indicated subset: naive CD4+ T cells, CD4+CD45RA+CD25-. These receptors all come from a female donor with breast cancer.

This clonotype has just one count. This chain uses TRBV4-1 with TRBJ2-7, with TRBD1 matching 8 bases. The CDR3 consists of 15 residues. CDR1 is MGHRA and CDR2 is YSYEKL in the germline V gene. The V segment lost 3 bases and the J segment 0 bases; nucleotides outside the gene matches: 4. The CDR3 here is CASSQGDRSSYEQYF. The CDR3 region has the DNA TGCGCCAGCAGCCAGGGGGACAGGAGCTCCTACGAGCAGTACTTC.

J is TRBJ2-5 and V is TRBV5-1, with TRBD2 matching over 10 bases. CDR1 and CDR2 from the germline V gene are SGHRS and YFSETQ. The CDR3 sequence is 14 residues long. The V and J ends lost 4 bases and 1 base, in that order; junction bases with no gene match: 1. CDR3 nucleotides: TGCGCCAGCAGCGAGCGGGGGGGCCAAGAGACCCAGTACTTC. Translated, it gives CASSERGGQETQYF. Complete variable domain (other parts from reference TRBV5-1 and TRBJ2-5): KAGVTQTPRYLIKTRGQQVTLSCSPISGHRSVSWYQQTPGQGLQFLFEYFSETQRNKGNFPGRFSGRQFSNSRSEMNVSTLELGDSALYLCASSERGGQETQYFGPGTRLLVL.